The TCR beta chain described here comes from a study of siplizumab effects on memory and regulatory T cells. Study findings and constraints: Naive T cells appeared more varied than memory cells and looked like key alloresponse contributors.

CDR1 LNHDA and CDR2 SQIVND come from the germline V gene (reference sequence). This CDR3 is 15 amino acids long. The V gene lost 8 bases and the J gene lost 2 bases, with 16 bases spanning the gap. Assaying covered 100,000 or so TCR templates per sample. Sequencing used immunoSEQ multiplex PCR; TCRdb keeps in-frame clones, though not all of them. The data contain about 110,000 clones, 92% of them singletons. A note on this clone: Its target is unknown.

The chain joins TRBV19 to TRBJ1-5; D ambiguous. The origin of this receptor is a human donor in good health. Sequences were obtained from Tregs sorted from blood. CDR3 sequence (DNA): TGTGCCAGTGGCATCGTTTGGGGTGGCAATCAGCCCCAGCATTTT. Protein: CASGIVWGGNQPQHF.